The 28 T cell receptor beta chains below come from one sample, sequenced in a study of blood T cell repertoires in COVID-19. Repertoires were generated with immunoSEQ multiplex PCR, while TCRdb's copy carries only in-frame clones and drops some. The data contain 240,000 or so clones, around 87% of them singletons. Source material: peripheral blood. These TCRs come from a woman aged 65 to 85 with active or convalescent COVID-19.

A few counts support this clone. V is TRBV6-5 and J is TRBJ2-7, with 8 bases identical to TRBD1. The CDR3 sequence is 15 residues long. Germline CDR1 and CDR2: MNHEY and SVGAGI. V gave up 6 bases and J gave up 2 bases; unmatched junction bases: 9. CDR3 sequence: CASRSPGGKTYEQYF. CDR3 bases: TGTGCCAGCAGAAGCCCAGGGGGCAAAACCTACGAGCAGTACTTC.

This clone was found once. The V call is TRBV6-6, the J call TRBJ2-2; TRBD1 might be the D (6 bases). Trimming took 0 bases from V and 1 from J, leaving 9 bases between them. Germline V gives CDR1 MNHNY, CDR2 SVGAGI (reference sequence). This CDR3 spans 16 amino acids. The CDR3 protein is CASSYSTGKNTGELFF. Here the CDR3 DNA reads TGTGCCAGCAGTTACTCAACAGGGAAGAACACCGGGGAGCTGTTTTTT.

V usage is TRBV10-3 and J usage is TRBJ1-1; 7 bases line up with TRBD1. Germline-derived CDR1 and CDR2 are ENHRY and SYGVKD. There are 16 residues in the CDR3. The J segment lost 2 bases and the V segment lost 4 bases, leaving 10 bases of the junction unmatched. CDR3 sequence reads: CAISGPGTATNTEAFF. The CDR3, as DNA: TGTGCCATCAGTGGCCCTGGGACAGCGACTAACACTGAAGCTTTCTTT.

CDR3 bases: TGTGCCAGCAGCCAAGATGAAGGGACAGACTATGGCTACACCTTC. Translation: CASSQDEGTDYGYTF. The chain is built from TRBV4-2 and TRBJ1-2; 7 bases align to TRBD1. This CDR3 is built from 15 residues. V lost 0 bases, J lost 3 bases, and 4 bases stayed unmatched. Per germline, CDR1 LGHNA and CDR2 YNFKEQ.

The chain recombines TRBV5-1 with TRBJ2-3; D is ambiguous. V lost 1 base, J lost 0 bases, and 6 bases lay in between. The length of the CDR3 is 14 residues. CDR1 is SGHRS, CDR2 YFSETQ, per germline. In DNA form, the CDR3 reads TGCGCCAGCAGCTTGACAGAGAGCACAGATACGCAGTATTTT. Translating gives CASSLTESTDTQYF.

This chain uses TRBV7-9 with TRBJ2-2; D perhaps matches TRBD1 (5 bases). The germline gives CDR1 SEHNR, CDR2 FQNEAQ (reference sequence). CDR3 length equals 14 residues. The ends were cut back, 5 bases at V and 2 bases at J, with 9 bases in the middle. The CDR3 nucleotides read TGTGCCAGCAGCGTGGACATTAACACCGGGGAGCTGTTTTTT. Residues: CASSVDINTGELFF.

V and J are TRBV7-2 and TRBJ1-5; the D gene is possibly TRBD1 (6 bases). This CDR3 comprises 16 residues. Trimming cost V 5 bases and J 8 bases, with 22 bases left between them. The germline gives CDR1 SGHTA, CDR2 FQGNSA. The CDR3 DNA is TGTGCCAGCAGCGCCCCGGGACACCCGTCAAGCGAGCCCCAGCATTTT. Its protein product is CASSAPGHPSSEPQHF.

The chain is built from TRBV19 and TRBJ2-7, with 8 nucleotides matching TRBD2. The CDR3 spans 14 residues. The V segment lost 3 bases and the J segment 3 bases; nucleotides outside the gene matches: 4. CDR1 and CDR2 from the germline V gene are LNHDA and SQIVND (reference sequence). DNA for the CDR3: TGTGCCAGTAGTATTCAGGCGGGGGGCTACGAGCAGTACTTC. Translated: CASSIQAGGYEQYF.

The sample holds one count of this clone. The rearrangement uses TRBV6-5 and TRBJ1-4; 8 nucleotides agree with TRBD1. The ends lost 2 bases at V and 8 bases at J; junction bases unmatched: 4. This CDR3 has 14 amino acids. Germline assignment: CDR1 MNHEY and CDR2 SVGAGI. CDR3 nucleotides: TGTGCCAGCAGTTACGACAGGGGACGGGAAAAACTGTTTTTT. This sequence encodes CASSYDRGREKLFF.

The chain recombines TRBV6-5 with TRBJ1-1; 7 bases fit TRBD1. The trim removed 6 bases at V and 14 bases at J, leaving 12 bases unmatched. This CDR3 is 12 amino acids long. Per the germline V gene, CDR1 is MNHEY and CDR2 is SVGAGI. The CDR3 coding sequence is TGTGCCAGCAGCCTTCCCGGGACAGCAAAATTCTTT. It is translated as CASSLPGTAKFF.

This chain connects TRBV7-2 to TRBJ1-5, with D possibly TRBD1 on 6 matching bases. The V gene's germline CDR1 is SGHTA and CDR2 FQGNSA. Trimming took 5 bases from V and 5 from J, leaving 16 bases between them. There are 15 residues in the CDR3. CDR3 in DNA: TGTGCCAGCAGCCCCAGGGGTACAGAGGATCAGCCCCAGCATTTT. Residues: CASSPRGTEDQPQHF.

The V gene is TRBV25-1, the J gene TRBJ2-7; D gene ambiguous. The CDR3 spans 13 residues. Per the germline V gene, CDR1 is MGHDK and CDR2 is SYGVNS. V was clipped by 4 bases and J by 0 bases, with 7 bases between them. CDR3 sequence reads: CASSGYYSYEQYF. The CDR3 region has the DNA TGTGCCAGCAGTGGTTACTACTCCTACGAGCAGTACTTC.

This sequence joins TRBV7-2 and TRBJ1-6, with TRBD1 matching over 8 bases. CDR1 and CDR2 (germline): SGHTA, FQGNSA. With V trimmed by 5 bases and J by 11 bases, 5 bases remained unmatched. The CDR3 loop spans 13 amino acids. The chain's CDR3 is CASSRTGSPPLHF. The DNA for the CDR3 is TGTGCCAGCAGCCGGACAGGGTCTCCACCCCTCCACTTT.

The V gene is TRBV12-3 or TRBV12-4, the J gene TRBJ1-1; D remains unclear. The germline V and J ends were trimmed by 6 bases and 2 bases, with 10 bases remaining between them. This CDR3 spans 13 amino acids. The CDR3 reads CASSMSLNTEAFF. As DNA, the CDR3 is TGTGCCAGCAGCATGTCCCTAAACACTGAAGCTTTCTTT.

The table lists this clone with a count of one. This chain links TRBV10-3 with TRBJ1-4, with a tentative D call TRBD1 (6 bases). Germline CDR1 and CDR2: ENHRY and SYGVKD. The CDR3 runs 16 residues. The germline V and J ends were trimmed by 5 bases and 10 bases, with 23 bases remaining between them. CDR3 in amino acids: CAISLHGTPQPGKLFF. The CDR3 nucleotides are TGTGCCATCAGTCTCCATGGGACACCTCAGCCTGGAAAACTGTTTTTT.

J is TRBJ2-1 and V is TRBV15; TRBD2 matches at 13 bases. There are 17 residues in the CDR3. CDR1 and CDR2 (germline): LNHNV, YYDKDF (reference sequence). The ends lost 5 bases at V and 4 bases at J; junction bases unmatched: 8. CDR3 amino acids: CATSGRLAGGQYNEQFF. The CDR3 coding sequence is TGTGCCACCAGCGGGCGACTAGCGGGGGGCCAATACAATGAGCAGTTCTTC.

The V gene is TRBV5-6, the J gene TRBJ2-1, with 9 bases lining up with TRBD1. Trimming took 1 base from V and 6 from J; bases not matched to a gene: 11. Germline CDR1 SGHDT, CDR2 YYEEEE. There are 17 residues in the CDR3. The DNA for the CDR3 is TGTGCCAGCAGCTTGAGAGCCGGGACAGGGAAGGGCAATGAGCAGTTCTTC. This translates into CASSLRAGTGKGNEQFF.

A single count supports this clone. The gene calls are TRBV10-1 and TRBJ1-1; weak D call: TRBD1 (5 bases). CDR3 size: 15 residues. Trimming removed 0 bases from V and 11 bases from J, with 19 bases in between. From germline, CDR1 is WNHNN and CDR2 SYGVQD (reference sequence). CDR3 sequence: CASSESTHQTPGAFF. In DNA form, the CDR3 reads TGCGCCAGCAGTGAGTCGACCCACCAAACCCCAGGGGCTTTCTTT.

The genes are TRBV7-3 and TRBJ1-1; D is possibly TRBD1 (5 bases). The V gene lost 2 bases and the J gene lost 1 base, with 5 bases spanning the gap. CDR1 is SGHTA, CDR2 FQGTGA, per germline. CDR3 size: 13 residues. The CDR3 is CASSLDRNTEAFF. Here the CDR3 DNA reads TGTGCCAGCAGCTTAGACAGGAACACTGAAGCTTTCTTT.

The chain couples TRBV7-2 to TRBJ1-5; 10 bases line up with TRBD1. J lost 7 bases, V lost 5 bases, and 8 bases had no gene match. Germline V gene lookup returns CDR1 SGHTA and CDR2 FQGNSA. This CDR3 has 15 amino acids. CDR3 in amino acids: CASSPTGGAGQPQHF. The CDR3 bases are TGTGCCAGCAGCCCGACAGGGGGCGCCGGGCAGCCCCAGCATTTT. The full variable domain, in which reference TRBV7-2 and TRBJ1-5 provide the parts outside the CDR3, is GAGVSQSPSNKVTEKGKDVELRCDPISGHTALYWYRQSLGQGLEFLIYFQGNSAPDKSGLPSDRFSAERTGGSVSTLTIQRTQQEDSAVYLCASSPTGGAGQPQHFGDGTRLSIL.

The chain recombines TRBV5-1 with TRBJ2-6; the D is unclear. V was pared by 0 bases and J by 0 bases, with 7 bases between. CDR1 and CDR2 (germline): SGHRS, YFSETQ. This CDR3 is built from 16 residues. The CDR3 loop is CASSLEHFSGANVLTF. In nucleotides, the CDR3 is TGCGCCAGCAGCTTGGAACATTTCTCTGGGGCCAACGTCCTGACTTTC.

V usage is TRBV20-1 and J usage is TRBJ1-5; 9 nucleotides agree with TRBD1. The junction had 7 bases not matched to a gene; V was cut back by 3 bases and J by 4 bases. The CDR3 is made up of 15 amino acids. Germline CDR1 reads DFQATT; CDR2 reads SNEGSKA (reference sequence). In DNA, the CDR3 is TGCAGTGCTAGTTTAGTTGGACAGGGGAATCAGCCCCAGCATTTT. Its translation: CSASLVGQGNQPQHF.

This clone was counted a few times. This chain links TRBV6-5 with TRBJ1-4; possibly TRBD1 for D (5 bases). The germline gives CDR1 MNHEY, CDR2 SVGAGI. The CDR3 has 15 amino acids. Trimming cost V 7 bases and J 8 bases, with 20 bases left between them. In DNA, the CDR3 is TGTGCCAGCAAAATTGGGTCGGGGGGGTTAGAAAAACTGTTTTTT. This sequence encodes CASKIGSGGLEKLFF.

This clone came up once. The chain links TRBV24-1 to TRBJ2-3; tentatively, D is TRBD2 (5 bases). The V gene's germline CDR1 is KGHDR and CDR2 SFDVKD. This CDR3 has 16 residues. Trimming took 4 bases from V and 3 from J, leaving 16 bases between them. CDR3 region: CATSDRRMGETDTQYF. The CDR3 region has the DNA TGTGCCACCAGTGACCGCCGAATGGGAGAGACAGATACGCAGTATTTT.

The chain employs TRBV4-1 and TRBJ2-7; 7 bases are a match to TRBD2. Germline V gene data show CDR1 as MGHRA and CDR2 as YSYEKL. The CDR3 has 17 residues. The ends lost 3 bases at V and 1 base at J; junction bases unmatched: 12. As DNA, the CDR3 is TGCGCCAGCAGCCATTCGGGGTCCTTGCGGGGGTCCTACGAGCAGTACTTC. It is translated as CASSHSGSLRGSYEQYF.

The rearrangement uses TRBV5-6 and TRBJ2-7; possibly TRBD1 for D (6 bases). Germline V gene lookup returns CDR1 SGHDT and CDR2 YYEEEE. The V end was cut by 0 bases, the J end by 5 bases, with 9 bases between. This CDR3 is built from 13 residues. CDR3 DNA sequence: TGTGCCAGCAGCTTGGCTGGGGGCGACGAGCAGTACTTC. This codes for CASSLAGGDEQYF.

V usage is TRBV13 and J usage is TRBJ1-1; 7 bases agree with TRBD1. Trimming removed 5 bases from V and 0 bases from J; junction bases left unmatched: 6. This CDR3 has 15 amino acids. Germline values: CDR1 PRHDT, CDR2 FYEKMQ (reference sequence). CDR3 amino acids: CASSPTGTMNTEAFF. The CDR3, as DNA: TGTGCCAGCAGCCCGACAGGGACCATGAACACTGAAGCTTTCTTT.

The J gene is TRBJ2-1, the V gene TRBV6-5, with D unresolved. From germline, CDR1 is MNHEY and CDR2 SVGAGI. The germline V and J ends were trimmed by 4 bases and 9 bases, with 10 bases remaining between them. The CDR3 spans 12 residues. The CDR3 protein is CASSLSRGEQFF. Here the CDR3 DNA reads TGTGCCAGCAGTTTGAGCAGAGGTGAGCAGTTCTTC.